This T cell receptor beta chain is from a study of blood T cell repertoires in COVID-19. This CDR3 contains 12 residues. Germline values: CDR1 MNHEY, CDR2 SVGAGI. V gave up 9 bases and J gave up 8 bases, with 14 bases separating them. Generated by immunoSEQ multiplex PCR, the TCRdb table keeps only in-frame clones and is missing some. The sample records roughly 400,000 clones, approximately 90% being singletons. Enrollees, roughly 18 to 90 years old, lived in 24 US areas. Before being deemed recovered, Cohort 3 donors had two negative PCRs, clearance, or symptom resolution. This chain connects TRBV6-5 to TRBJ2-1; D call uncertain. The sample comprised PBMCs or T cells enriched from blood (not recorded which). The source of this sequence is a man aged 25-40 years who had recovered from COVID-19. The CDR3 reads CASGRPLHEQFF. The CDR3 nucleotides are TGTGCCAGTGGGCGCCCGCTCCATGAGCAGTTCTTC.